Listed here are 19 T cell receptor beta chains from one sample, sequenced in a study of technical replicates of blood from a handful of donors. TCRdb keeps only in-frame clones here, not all; method: immunoSEQ multiplex PCR. There are 15,000 to 20,000 clones in the sample; just under 90% occur only once, and about 12% lies in the top ten. Sequencing was done on a sample of PBMCs. Every receptor here comes from a human donor in good health.

The chain combines TRBV5-1 with TRBJ2-1; TRBD2 aligns across 7 bases. Germline V gene sequence: CDR1 SGHRS, CDR2 YFSETQ. The trim removed 0 bases at V and 4 bases at J, leaving 7 bases unmatched. This CDR3 has 16 residues. This CDR3 reads CASSLVRGSMYNEQFF. Here the CDR3 DNA reads TGCGCCAGCAGCTTGGTGCGCGGGAGTATGTACAATGAGCAGTTCTTC. The full variable domain, completed using reference TRBV5-1 and TRBJ2-1, is KAGVTQTPRYLIKTRGQQVTLSCSPISGHRSVSWYQQTPGQGLQFLFEYFSETQRNKGNFPGRFSGRQFSNSRSEMNVSTLELGDSALYLCASSLVRGSMYNEQFFGPGTRLTVL.

V gene TRBV19 combines with J gene TRBJ2-7; TRBD2 matches 12 bases. Trimming cost V 5 bases and J 1 base; bases outside gene matches: 9. The V gene's germline CDR1 is LNHDA and CDR2 SQIVND (reference sequence). This CDR3 has 17 amino acids. CDR3 protein: CASSSASGRAASYEQYF. In nucleotides, the CDR3 is TGTGCCAGTAGTTCGGCTAGCGGGAGGGCCGCGTCCTACGAGCAGTACTTC.

The chain carries TRBV7-9 and TRBJ2-7, with 10 nucleotides matching TRBD1. V was clipped by 4 bases and J by 2 bases; unmatched bases: 14. The CDR3 consists of 18 residues. Germline V gene lookup returns CDR1 SEHNR and CDR2 FQNEAQ (reference sequence). The CDR3 nucleotides are TGTGCCAGCAGCTCATCAATTACCCGGGACAGGGGTACCTACGAGCAGTACTTC. This translates into CASSSSITRDRGTYEQYF.

This clone came up once. The genes are TRBV4-2 and TRBJ2-1; TRBD2 aligns across 9 bases. Germline V gene data show CDR1 as LGHNA and CDR2 as YNFKEQ. The CDR3 sequence is 20 residues long. Trimming at V came to 0 bases and at J to 5 bases, leaving 17 bases not matched to a gene. This chain's CDR3 is CASSQEEWGGRAGRDNEQFF. The CDR3 DNA reads TGTGCCAGCAGCCAAGAGGAGTGGGGCGGGAGGGCTGGTAGGGACAATGAGCAGTTCTTC.

The V gene is TRBV27, the J gene TRBJ1-4, with 7 bases fitting TRBD1. Germline CDR1 reads MNHEY; CDR2 reads SMNVEV (reference sequence). CDR3 length: 17 amino acids. The V segment lost 6 bases and the J segment 4 bases; nucleotides outside the gene matches: 14. CDR3 amino acids: CASSRKPPGQYNEKLFF. The CDR3 bases are TGTGCCAGCAGCCGTAAACCCCCGGGACAGTATAATGAAAAACTGTTTTTT. Filled out from reference TRBV27 and TRBJ1-4, the complete variable domain reads EAQVTQNPRYLITVTGKKLTVTCSQNMNHEYMSWYRQDPGLGLRQIYYSMNVEVTDKGDVPEGYKVSRKEKRNFPLILESPSPNQTSLYFCASSRKPPGQYNEKLFFGSGTQLSVL.

V gene TRBV7-9 combines with J gene TRBJ2-1, with D perhaps matching TRBD2 (5 bases). The CDR3 length is 14 residues. The V and J ends lost 3 bases and 3 bases respectively, with 9 bases between them. Per the germline V gene, CDR1 is SEHNR and CDR2 is FQNEAQ (reference sequence). CDR3 region: CASSFGGLYNEQFF. CDR3 bases: TGTGCCAGCAGCTTTGGTGGACTCTACAATGAGCAGTTCTTC.

This rearrangement joins TRBV6-5 to TRBJ1-4; possible D gene TRBD1, 5 bases. CDR1 and CDR2 from the germline V gene are MNHEY and SVGAGI. The length of the CDR3 is 14 residues. The ends were cut back, 2 bases at V and 5 bases at J, with 9 bases in the middle. The CDR3 sequence is CASSYGAGNEKLFF. The CDR3 DNA reads TGTGCCAGCAGTTACGGGGCAGGGAATGAAAAACTGTTTTTT.

This chain links TRBV10-3 with TRBJ1-2; 7 bases line up with TRBD1. Germline CDR1 and CDR2: ENHRY and SYGVKD. V trimming: 8 bases; J trimming: 8 bases; junction bases outside the gene matches: 14. The CDR3 length is 14 residues. The CDR3: CAIREGQPGTGYTF. DNA of the CDR3: TGTGCCATCCGGGAGGGACAGCCCGGGACGGGCTACACCTTC.

The chain employs TRBV6-1 and TRBJ2-7; 7 nucleotides agree with TRBD2. The J segment lost 1 base and the V segment lost 7 bases, leaving 4 bases of the junction unmatched. Germline CDR1 reads MNHNS; CDR2 reads SASEGT. This CDR3 region has 13 residues. CDR3 in amino acids: CASKLAVSYEQYF. The CDR3 DNA reads as TGTGCCAGCAAGCTAGCGGTTTCCTACGAGCAGTACTTC.

The rearrangement uses TRBV13 and TRBJ2-7; 10 bases map to TRBD1. The CDR3 is made up of 14 amino acids. Germline CDR1 PRHDT, CDR2 FYEKMQ (reference sequence). The trim removed 6 bases at V and 4 bases at J, leaving 6 bases unmatched. CDR3 sequence (DNA): TGTGCCAGCAGTCCACGGGACAGGGGTTACGAGCAGTACTTC. This codes for CASSPRDRGYEQYF.

J is TRBJ2-1 and V is TRBV7-3, with TRBD1 identical over 8 bases. This CDR3 contains 14 residues. CDR1 and CDR2 (germline): SGHTA, FQGTGA. After removal of 5 bases from V and 5 bases from J, the junction contained 5 bases not matched to a gene. DNA of the CDR3: TGTGCCAGCAGCCTAGGACAGGGCAACAATGAGCAGTTCTTC. Translation gives CASSLGQGNNEQFF.

The chain uses TRBV19 and TRBJ2-5; possible D gene TRBD1, 5 bases. V lost 5 bases and J 5 bases, leaving 21 bases between the germline ends. The V gene's germline CDR1 is LNHDA and CDR2 SQIVND (reference sequence). CDR3 length: 16 amino acids. CDR3 protein: CASSPRRGLTGETQYF. CDR3 nucleotide sequence: TGTGCCAGTAGTCCGCGAAGGGGCTTAACTGGTGAGACCCAGTACTTC.

This rearrangement joins TRBV14 to TRBJ2-3; no clear D gene. This CDR3 has 16 residues. Germline CDR1 is SGHDN and CDR2 is FVKESK. Trimming left V 1 base short and J 4 bases short, with 15 bases between. For the CDR3, the DNA is TGTGCCAGCAGCCAAGTAGTTCGGTTGCCGGCAGATACGCAGTATTTT. Encoded protein: CASSQVVRLPADTQYF. Based on the CDR3 plus reference TRBV14 and TRBJ2-3, the full variable domain is EAGVTQFPSHSVIEKGQTVTLRCDPISGHDNLYWYRRVMGKEIKFLLHFVKESKQDESGMPNNRFLAERTGGTYSTLKVQPAELEDSGVYFCASSQVVRLPADTQYFGPGTRLTVL.

J is TRBJ2-5 and V is TRBV7-3; perhaps TRBD1 as D (6 bases). Trimming removed 2 bases from V and 3 bases from J, with 10 bases in between. The CDR3 covers 14 residues. CDR1 SGHTA and CDR2 FQGTGA come from the germline V gene. The chain's CDR3 is CASSLQGLKETQYF. The CDR3 DNA reads as TGTGCCAGCAGCTTACAGGGGTTAAAAGAGACCCAGTACTTC. The full variable domain, rest sourced from reference TRBV7-3 and TRBJ2-5, is GAGVSQTPSNKVTEKGKYVELRCDPISGHTALYWYRQSLGQGPEFLIYFQGTGAADDSGLPNDRFFAVRPEGSVSTLKIQRTERGDSAVYLCASSLQGLKETQYFGPGTRLLVL.

The chain recombines TRBV27 with TRBJ2-7, with 7 bases fitting TRBD1. This CDR3 is built from 14 residues. The germline V gene has CDR1 MNHEY and CDR2 SMNVEV (reference sequence). The V segment lost 6 bases and the J segment 5 bases; nucleotides outside the gene matches: 10. Here the CDR3 DNA reads TGTGCCAGCAGCCCCAGGGCAGGGGGTAACGAGCAGTACTTC. Amino acid sequence: CASSPRAGGNEQYF.

This chain uses TRBV6-4 with TRBJ1-2, with TRBD1 matching 8 bases. The CDR3 has 17 residues. Trimming cost V 0 bases and J 0 bases; bases outside gene matches: 6. Germline V CDR1 and CDR2: MRHNA, SNTAGT. The CDR3 bases are TGTGCCAGCAGTGACTCGCCGGGACAGGCCACTAACTATGGCTACACCTTC. Its protein is CASSDSPGQATNYGYTF.

The chain combines TRBV28 with TRBJ2-3; 8 bases line up with TRBD1. V lost 8 bases, J lost 4 bases, and 5 bases stayed unmatched. The CDR3 contains 13 residues. CDR1 is MDHEN, CDR2 SYDVKM, per germline. The DNA for the CDR3 is TGTGCCAGCGGTAGGACAGGGCCAGATACGCAGTATTTT. Protein: CASGRTGPDTQYF.

The chain uses TRBV10-3 and TRBJ1-4, with D perhaps TRBD1 (6 bases). Trimming took off 8 bases at V and 6 bases at J, with 13 bases between the two ends. The germline V gene encodes CDR1 ENHRY and CDR2 SYGVKD. The CDR3 sequence is 13 residues long. CDR3 sequence: CAISKGVYEKLFF. The CDR3 region has the DNA TGTGCCATCTCCAAGGGGGTCTATGAAAAACTGTTTTTT.

Concerning this clone itself: At one end the junction does not follow the germline gene, possibly because of a read error. This chain uses TRBV29-1 with TRBJ2-1; 8 bases agree with TRBD2. This CDR3 comprises 13 residues. The germline gives CDR1 SQVTM, CDR2 ANQGSEA. DNA for the CDR3: TGCAGCGTTGTAACTAGCGGACTCAATGCGCAGTTCTTC. It yields the protein CSVVTSGLNAQFF.